The clone carrying this TCR beta chain was counted a few times. The sample is drawn from a study of CD8 T cells in ankylosing spondylitis. Germline loops: CDR1 SGDLS, CDR2 YYNGEE. Trimming removed 4 bases from V and 1 base from J, with 9 bases in between. The CDR3 runs to 13 residues. TCRdb re-called the 5' RACE reads with MiXCR, one entry per CDR3 protein. The sample contains 350,000 to 450,000 distinct CDR3 sequences, more than 20% of which appear only once. The sequenced material came from blood, either unsorted or a sorted T cell fraction (not recorded which). The V gene is TRBV9, the J gene TRBJ2-7, with D possibly called TRBD1 or TRBD2 (5 bases each). The receptor comes from a male donor with ankylosing spondylitis or in good health (not recorded which). DNA for the CDR3: TGTGCCAGCAGCAGGGACGGATCCTACGAGCAGTACTTC. It specifies CASSRDGSYEQYF.